This passage covers 25 T cell receptor beta chains from one sample sequenced in a study of CD8 T cells in ankylosing spondylitis. TCRdb re-called the 5' RACE reads through MiXCR, storing one row per CDR3 protein. This sample yields 180,000 or so distinct CDR3 sequences, of which 11% are seen a single time; almost 30% belongs to the top ten. Sequencing input: blood, either unsorted or a sorted T cell fraction (not recorded which). These receptors all stem from a male donor with ankylosing spondylitis or in good health (not recorded which).

The chain recombines TRBV29-1 with TRBJ2-1, with 10 bases lining up with TRBD2. Germline V gene sequence: CDR1 SQVTM, CDR2 ANQGSEA. The CDR3 runs 15 residues. The J segment lost 0 bases and the V segment lost 3 bases, leaving 2 bases of the junction unmatched. As DNA, the CDR3 is TGCAGCGTTGACGAGCGGGGGGGCTCCTACAATGAGCAGTTCTTC. This gives the protein CSVDERGGSYNEQFF.

A remark on this clonotype: A much larger clone differs by one base, so this may be a read error. The CDR3, as DNA: TGTGCCATCAGTGAATTCACAGGACAGAGGAATTACGAGCAGTACTTC. The encoded protein is CAISEFTGQRNYEQYF. The chain has TRBV10-3 and TRBJ2-7, with a possible D match to TRBD1 (6 bases). Trimming left V 3 bases short and J 4 bases short, with 19 bases between. The CDR3 consists of 16 residues. Germline V CDR1 and CDR2: ENHRY, SYGVKD.

The table lists this clonotype with many counts. The chain combines TRBV27 with TRBJ2-7; D might be TRBD1 or TRBD2, each matching 5 bases. The V and J ends lost 11 bases and 6 bases respectively, with 35 bases between them. CDR3 size: 18 residues. Germline V lookup: CDR1 MNHEY, CDR2 SMNVEV (reference sequence). The CDR3 nucleotides are TGTGCCGGCCCATCGGGGCCGCACGGACGGTCCTACTGGGGCGAGCAGTACTTC. Translated, it gives CAGPSGPHGRSYWGEQYF.

This clonotype turned up a few times. The rearrangement joins TRBV6-2 or TRBV6-3 to TRBJ1-2; weak D call: TRBD1 (5 bases). V was pared by 6 bases and J by 1 base, with 24 bases between. Germline V gives CDR1 MNHEY, CDR2 SVGEGT. The CDR3 is 18 residues long. For the CDR3, the DNA is TGTGCCAGCAGCTCCGAAGACGCGCTTGCAAGGGGTAACTATGGCTACACCTTC. This encodes CASSSEDALARGNYGYTF.

The rearrangement joins TRBV12-3 or TRBV12-4 to TRBJ2-5; TRBD1 might be the D (5 bases). The CDR3 covers 15 residues. The V and J ends lost 5 bases and 5 bases respectively, with 18 bases between them. The CDR3 sequence is CASSPSPGKWETQYF. The CDR3, as DNA: TGTGCCAGCAGTCCATCGCCAGGGAAGTGGGAGACCCAGTACTTC.

This clonotype was counted a few times. This chain joins TRBV6-5 and TRBJ2-3; D gene unclear. The CDR3 is 14 amino acids. V dropped 4 bases and J dropped 2 bases, with 10 bases sitting between them. Germline-derived CDR1 and CDR2 are MNHEY and SVGAGI. In DNA, the CDR3 is TGTGCCAGCAGTTTGGGATCAATCACAGATACGCAGTATTTT. This translates into CASSLGSITDTQYF.

This chain uses TRBV20-1 with TRBJ2-5, with 9 bases that match TRBD2. Germline V lookup: CDR1 DFQATT, CDR2 SNEGSKA (reference sequence). V gave up 6 bases and J gave up 2 bases; unmatched junction bases: 7. This CDR3 comprises 14 residues. CDR3 bases: TGCAGTGCAACCCTAACTAGCGGGCAAGAGACCCAGTACTTC. Translated: CSATLTSGQETQYF.

There are many counts of this clonotype. This chain uses TRBV6-5 with TRBJ2-3; 8 bases are a match to TRBD1. J gave up 0 bases and V 4 bases, and 0 bases lay outside the gene matches. CDR1 and CDR2 (germline): MNHEY, SVGAGI. This CDR3 has 14 amino acids. CDR3 protein: CASSSGGSTDTQYF. For the CDR3, the DNA is TGTGCCAGCAGTTCAGGGGGCAGCACAGATACGCAGTATTTT.

The table lists this clonotype with many counts. The CDR3 DNA reads TGCGCCAGCAGCCAAACCCCGGGGGGCGGATTGGCGAACACCGGGGAGCTGTTTTTT. Protein sequence: CASSQTPGGGLANTGELFF. The chain couples TRBV4-1 to TRBJ2-2; TRBD2 is a possible D gene (7 bases). The CDR3 loop spans 19 amino acids. Germline V gene lookup returns CDR1 MGHRA and CDR2 YSYEKL. Trimming left V 2 bases short and J 0 bases short, with 19 bases between.

The chain employs TRBV7-9 and TRBJ2-3; the match to TRBD1 covers 7 bases. V was clipped by 1 base and J by 3 bases; unmatched bases: 4. Germline V gene data show CDR1 as SEHNR and CDR2 as FQNEAQ (reference sequence). The CDR3 has 15 residues. The CDR3 DNA follows: TGTGCCAGCAGCTTAGGGGTCAGGGGGACAGATACGCAGTATTTT. Translation gives CASSLGVRGTDTQYF.

Details on this clonotype: Mismatch with germline at one junction end may stem from a read error. Written as DNA, the CDR3 is TGTGCCAACAGTTTCTTCACAGATACGCAGTATTTT. Encoded protein: CANSFFTDTQYF. The rearrangement links TRBV6-9 to TRBJ2-3; D not certain. The CDR3 runs 12 residues. In germline, CDR1 is MNHGY, CDR2 SVAAGI.

Only a few counts were recorded for this clonotype. V and J are TRBV7-9 and TRBJ2-7, with D perhaps assigned TRBD1 or TRBD2 (5 bases each). This CDR3 is built from 14 residues. Trimming took 4 bases from V and 5 from J, leaving 15 bases between them. Germline V gives CDR1 SEHNR, CDR2 FQNEAQ (reference sequence). In nucleotides, the CDR3 is TGTGCCAGCAGCTCCGGACCGGGACCCCACGAGCAGTACTTC. As protein: CASSSGPGPHEQYF.

This clonotype was recorded many times. The V call is TRBV4-3, the J call TRBJ2-3, with 7 bases lining up with TRBD2. The CDR3 contains 17 residues. J lost 1 base, V lost 0 bases, and 7 bases had no gene match. Looked up from germline, CDR1 is LGHNA and CDR2 is YSLEER. This chain's CDR3 is CASSQESGGGRTDTQYF. CDR3 nucleotide sequence: TGCGCCAGCAGCCAAGAGTCCGGCGGGGGTCGCACAGATACGCAGTATTTT.

This chain uses TRBV6-5 with TRBJ2-5; D could derive from TRBD1 or TRBD2 (5 bases each). Trimming shortened V by 0 bases and J by 5 bases, and 13 bases separated the two germline ends. The CDR3 is 15 residues long. Germline V gene data show CDR1 as MNHEY and CDR2 as SVGAGI. CDR3 loop: CASSYSRVEGETQYF. CDR3 coding DNA: TGTGCCAGCAGTTACTCAAGGGTAGAGGGGGAGACCCAGTACTTC.

J is TRBJ2-3 and V is TRBV19; 8 bases align to TRBD1. The germline V gene encodes CDR1 LNHDA and CDR2 SQIVND (reference sequence). This CDR3 region has 16 residues. V lost 2 bases, J lost 2 bases, and 6 bases stayed unmatched. The DNA of the CDR3 is TGTGCCAGTAGTATACGACAGGGGACACTCACAGATACGCAGTATTTT. Translation gives CASSIRQGTLTDTQYF.

Only a few counts were recorded for this clonotype. V gene TRBV7-8 combines with J gene TRBJ1-4; D call uncertain. Germline lookup yields CDR1 SGHVS and CDR2 FQNEAQ. This CDR3 region has 13 residues. V was shortened by 4 bases and J by 8 bases, with 11 bases between the two germline ends. The CDR3 DNA sequence: TGTGCCAGCAGCTACGGAGGCAGGGAAAAACTGTTTTTT. As protein: CASSYGGREKLFF. Together with reference TRBV7-8 and TRBJ1-4, the CDR3 gives the full variable domain: GAGVSQSPRYKVAKRGQDVALRCDPISGHVSLFWYQQALGQGPEFLTYFQNEAQLDKSGLPSDRFFAERPEGSVSTLKIQRTQQEDSAVYLCASSYGGREKLFFGSGTQLSVL.

Ten or more counts support this clonotype. The J gene is TRBJ2-7, the V gene TRBV5-1; TRBD2 matches at 7 bases. Germline lookup yields CDR1 SGHRS and CDR2 YFSETQ. V trimming: 1 base; J trimming: 2 bases; junction bases outside the gene matches: 9. This CDR3 is 16 amino acids long. The chain's CDR3 is CASSLISSGLTYEQYF. In DNA form, the CDR3 reads TGCGCCAGCAGCTTGATTTCTAGCGGCCTTACCTACGAGCAGTACTTC.

This clonotype has a handful of counts. V gene TRBV19 combines with J gene TRBJ1-5, with TRBD1 matching over 7 bases. Germline V CDR1 and CDR2: LNHDA, SQIVND (reference sequence). The CDR3 length is 15 residues. The trim removed 10 bases at V and 1 base at J, leaving 10 bases unmatched. The CDR3 nucleotides are TGTGCCATAGGGGGCCAGGGTGGGAGCAATCAGCCCCAGCATTTT. Translation: CAIGGQGGSNQPQHF.

This clonotype was observed at least ten times. The gene calls are TRBV5-1 and TRBJ2-2; D is unclear. Trimming took 2 bases from V and 6 from J, leaving 8 bases between them. Germline CDR1 SGHRS, CDR2 YFSETQ. CDR3 size: 13 residues. The CDR3 spells CASSFETAGELFF. In DNA form, the CDR3 reads TGCGCCAGCAGCTTTGAAACGGCCGGGGAGCTGTTTTTT.

This clonotype occurred many times. This sequence joins TRBV18 and TRBJ2-3; weak D call: TRBD2 (5 bases). The V end lost 3 bases, the J end lost 5 bases, and 18 bases lay between the germline ends. The germline V gene has CDR1 KGHSH and CDR2 LQKENI. The CDR3 totals 16 residues. CDR3 protein: CASSPIATSSGDTQYF. The CDR3 DNA reads TGTGCCAGCTCACCCATTGCTACTAGTTCCGGAGATACGCAGTATTTT.

This clonotype was seen at least ten times. The rearrangement uses TRBV27 and TRBJ2-1; TRBD1 agrees at 7 bases. Trimming removed 8 bases from V and 3 bases from J; junction bases left unmatched: 4. Germline V gives CDR1 MNHEY, CDR2 SMNVEV (reference sequence). This CDR3 contains 13 residues. CDR3 nucleotide sequence: TGTGCCAGCCAAGACAGGGACTACAATGAGCAGTTCTTC. Its protein product is CASQDRDYNEQFF.

The chain joins TRBV24-1 to TRBJ2-1; a weak D match, TRBD2 (6 bases). This CDR3 is 12 amino acids long. V lost 4 bases and J 6 bases, leaving 6 bases between the germline ends. The V gene's germline CDR1 is KGHDR and CDR2 SFDVKD. As DNA, the CDR3 is TGTGCCACCAGTGAGGAGGGCAATGAGCAGTTCTTC. This codes for CATSEEGNEQFF.

This clonotype was observed at least ten times. The chain has TRBV3-1 and TRBJ2-4; TRBD2 is a possible D gene (6 bases). The CDR3 loop spans 16 amino acids. CDR1 is LGHDT, CDR2 YNNKEL, per germline (reference sequence). The V end was cut by 4 bases, the J end by 1 base, with 14 bases between. DNA of the CDR3: TGTGCCAGCAGCCCACGGGTAGCGGCCGCCAAAAACATTCAGTACTTC. Translated: CASSPRVAAAKNIQYF.

On this clonotype: A much larger clone is a single base away; this may be a read error. This chain connects TRBV12-3 or TRBV12-4 to TRBJ2-5; D unresolved. The CDR3 consists of 12 residues. CDR3 nucleotide sequence: TGTGCCGGCAGTGAGACATGGGAGACCCAGTACTTC. It is translated as CAGSETWETQYF.

This clonotype showed up many times. The chain couples TRBV5-1 to TRBJ1-1, with D possibly TRBD1 on 6 matching bases. CDR3 length: 19 residues. Trimming left V 4 bases short and J 3 bases short, with 28 bases between. Germline CDR1 and CDR2: SGHRS and YFSETQ. The CDR3 DNA sequence: TGCGCCAGCAGCCCTACCTTGGTCCCGGACAGACCCTTGGACACTGAAGCTTTCTTT. It yields the protein CASSPTLVPDRPLDTEAFF.